The 26 T cell receptor beta chains given below trace back to one sample, sequenced in a study of a mutant IDH1 vaccine in newly diagnosed glioma. The time point denotes: week 35, safety follow-up. All doses held 300 ug of mutant IDH1 20-mer peptide, with topical imiquimod. Repertoires were generated with immunoSEQ multiplex PCR, while TCRdb's copy carries only in-frame clones and drops some. The sample has some 61,000 clones, 84% seen once. The antigens for these receptors are not known. The material was PBMCs, obtained from a glioma patient whose treatment included an IDH1 peptide vaccine. These receptors all stem from a man aged 18 to 29 with glioma.

In DNA form, the CDR3 reads TGTGCCAGTAGTATCCGGCCTTATAGCAATCAGCCCCAGCATTTT. It translates to CASSIRPYSNQPQHF. This rearrangement joins TRBV19 to TRBJ1-5; no clear D. Germline V gene sequence: CDR1 LNHDA, CDR2 SQIVND (reference sequence). The CDR3 is made up of 15 amino acids. Deletions cut 3 bases from V and 0 bases from J, with 9 bases between.

J is TRBJ2-1 and V is TRBV5-6; 8 bases line up with TRBD1. From germline, CDR1 is SGHDT and CDR2 YYEEEE. The CDR3 has 16 amino acids. V lost 0 bases to trimming and J lost 5 bases; unmatched junction nucleotides: 7. The CDR3 nucleotides are TGTGCCAGCAGCTTGGGAGTTTGGACAGGGCACAATGAGCAGTTCTTC. This encodes CASSLGVWTGHNEQFF.

This chain uses TRBV11-2 with TRBJ2-6; no clear D gene. The germline gives CDR1 SGHAT, CDR2 FQNNGV. The CDR3 spans 11 residues. Trimming removed 8 bases at V and 5 bases at J, with 4 bases between. The CDR3 sequence: CASYRANVLTF. The CDR3 coding sequence is TGTGCCAGCTACAGGGCCAACGTCCTGACTTTC.

The genes are TRBV28 and TRBJ1-2; D unresolved. V lost 10 bases to trimming and J lost 5 bases, with 14 bases between them. CDR3 length equals 12 residues. CDR1 is MDHEN, CDR2 SYDVKM, per germline. CDR3 protein: CATSILQYGYTF. In DNA, the CDR3 is TGTGCCACCTCGATCCTACAGTATGGCTACACCTTC.

The chain links TRBV5-6 to TRBJ1-1; D is uncertain. Germline V gene lookup returns CDR1 SGHDT and CDR2 YYEEEE. Trimming removed 0 bases at V and 5 bases at J, with 14 bases between. The CDR3 totals 15 residues. CDR3 residues: CASSLAASFLTEAFF. Written as DNA, the CDR3 is TGTGCCAGCAGCTTGGCCGCCAGCTTCCTAACTGAAGCTTTCTTT.

This clone was observed once. This chain connects TRBV19 to TRBJ1-4; no clear D gene. The CDR3 has 15 amino acids. The germline V gene has CDR1 LNHDA and CDR2 SQIVND (reference sequence). Trimming pared 8 bases from V and 3 bases from J, leaving 16 bases between. Here the CDR3 DNA reads TGTGCCAGTCAAGGACGCTTTTCCTCTAATGAAAAACTGTTTTTT. This gives the protein CASQGRFSSNEKLFF.

The gene calls are TRBV19 and TRBJ1-1; D remains unclear. This CDR3 comprises 12 residues. CDR1 LNHDA and CDR2 SQIVND come from the germline V gene (reference sequence). Trimming cost V 11 bases and J 6 bases, with 16 bases left between them. The CDR3 is CAVGWGLAEAFF. Written as DNA, the CDR3 is TGTGCCGTCGGGTGGGGTCTCGCTGAAGCTTTCTTT.

The chain uses TRBV4-2 and TRBJ2-2; TRBD2 matches at 10 bases. Looked up from germline, CDR1 is LGHNA and CDR2 is YNFKEQ. CDR3 length: 19 amino acids. The J segment lost 4 bases and the V segment lost 0 bases, leaving 11 bases of the junction unmatched. Here the CDR3 DNA reads TGTGCCAGCAGCCAAGATTGGGGTAGCGGGAGGCCCAGCACCGGGGAGCTGTTTTTT. Translation: CASSQDWGSGRPSTGELFF.

The chain joins TRBV10-3 to TRBJ1-1; 8 bases align to TRBD1. V gave up 0 bases and J gave up 9 bases; unmatched junction bases: 6. Germline V gives CDR1 ENHRY, CDR2 SYGVKD. The CDR3 spans 14 residues. CDR3 sequence reads: CAISESGDRMKAFF. For the CDR3, the DNA is TGTGCCATCAGTGAGTCGGGGGACAGGATGAAAGCTTTCTTT.

The CDR3 DNA is TGTGCCAGCAGCTTAGTGGGGTTGGGCGGCAATCAGCCCCAGCATTTT. Translating it yields CASSLVGLGGNQPQHF. The chain couples TRBV7-2 to TRBJ1-5; unclear D gene. Germline values: CDR1 SGHTA, CDR2 FQGNSA. The CDR3 is 16 residues long. V lost 1 base and J 2 bases, leaving 12 bases between the germline ends.

The genes are TRBV11-2 and TRBJ2-3; D may be TRBD2 (5 bases). V lost 10 bases and J 8 bases, leaving 13 bases between the germline ends. This CDR3 comprises 11 residues. Germline CDR1 reads SGHAT; CDR2 reads FQNNGV. CDR3 amino acids: CATLFRGTQYF. In DNA form, the CDR3 reads TGTGCCACCCTATTCCGGGGTACGCAGTATTTT.

V gene TRBV5-5 combines with J gene TRBJ1-3; a possible D gene is TRBD1 (6 bases). The germline V gene encodes CDR1 SGHKS and CDR2 YYEKEE (reference sequence). The length of the CDR3 is 15 residues. Trimming cost V 4 bases and J 7 bases, with 18 bases left between them. CDR3 bases: TGTGCCAGCAGCGGGGTGCAGGGGATGCGCAACACCATATATTTT. It encodes CASSGVQGMRNTIYF.

A single count supports this clone. This chain uses TRBV5-1 with TRBJ2-1, with 7 nucleotides matching TRBD2. The CDR3 covers 16 residues. CDR1 and CDR2 (germline): SGHRS, YFSETQ. With V trimmed by 0 bases and J by 6 bases, 9 bases remained unmatched. The CDR3 nucleotides are TGCGCCAGCAGCTTGGGGGCGGCGGGGGTCGTCAATGAGCAGTTCTTC. Translating it yields CASSLGAAGVVNEQFF.

The chain couples TRBV6-4 to TRBJ2-7, with 7 bases matching TRBD1. Germline trimming cut 2 bases from V and 1 base from J; bases unmatched to any gene: 8. Germline lookup yields CDR1 MRHNA and CDR2 SNTAGT. This CDR3 is built from 16 residues. Here the CDR3 reads CASSDPRQGQSYEQYF. In DNA, the CDR3 is TGTGCCAGCAGTGACCCGCGGCAGGGACAGTCCTACGAGCAGTACTTC.

The V call is TRBV4-3, the J call TRBJ1-1, with 7 bases matching TRBD1. CDR3 length equals 15 residues. The V and J ends lost 3 bases and 12 bases, in that order; junction bases with no gene match: 16. Germline loops: CDR1 LGHNA, CDR2 YSLEER. The CDR3 DNA is TGCGCCAGCAGCCAGGCCGGGACAGATATTCGCGTGACTTTCTTT. This encodes CASSQAGTDIRVTFF.

V gene TRBV7-3 combines with J gene TRBJ2-7; 10 positions match TRBD1. This CDR3 has 16 amino acids. The germline gives CDR1 SGHTA, CDR2 FQGTGA. Trimming cost V 0 bases and J 0 bases; bases outside gene matches: 2. Written as DNA, the CDR3 is TGTGCCAGCAGCTTAACCGGGACAGGGGCCTCCTACGAGCAGTACTTC. Protein sequence: CASSLTGTGASYEQYF.

CDR3 nucleotide sequence: TGCGCCAGCAGCCAAGATCTTAGTCCCTATGGCTACACCTTC. Encoded protein: CASSQDLSPYGYTF. V is TRBV4-3 and J is TRBJ1-2; D call uncertain. Trimming took off 0 bases at V and 4 bases at J, with 9 bases between the two ends. The CDR3 sequence is 14 residues long. Germline CDR1 LGHNA, CDR2 YSLEER.

The V call is TRBV6-5, the J call TRBJ1-4; D unclear. The ends were cut back, 6 bases at V and 4 bases at J, with 9 bases in the middle. The CDR3 has 13 amino acids. Germline V CDR1 and CDR2: MNHEY, SVGAGI. CDR3 DNA: TGTGCCAGCAGCACGGACTATAATGAAAAACTGTTTTTT. Protein sequence: CASSTDYNEKLFF.

This clone was seen only a few times. The chain has TRBV30 and TRBJ1-2, with D unresolved. In germline, CDR1 is GTSNPN, CDR2 SVGIG (reference sequence). The CDR3 runs to 12 residues. With 2 bases removed from V and 2 bases from J, the gap between germline ends came to 6 bases. CDR3 DNA: TGTGCCTGGAGTTTCGGAAACTATGGCTACACCTTC. This encodes CAWSFGNYGYTF.

This clone was found once. Relative to the germline gene, one junction end is altered; a read error may explain this. The CDR3 reads CASSLVGQGTAKNIQYF. CDR3 nucleotide sequence: TGTGCTAGCAGCTTAGTGGGACAGGGAACAGCCAAAAACATTCAGTACTTC. The rearrangement joins TRBV7-7 to TRBJ2-4, with 9 bases that match TRBD1. The CDR3 loop spans 17 amino acids. Germline CDR1 and CDR2: SSHAT and FNYEAQ (reference sequence). Full variable domain (rest looked up from reference TRBV7-7 and TRBJ2-4): GAGVSQSPRYKVTKRGQDVTLRCDPISSHATLYWYQQALGQGPEFLTYFNYEAQPDKSGLPSDRFSAERPEGSISTLTIQRTEQRDSAMYRCASSLVGQGTAKNIQYFGAGTRLSVL.

The chain carries TRBV27 and TRBJ1-4, with TRBD1 identical over 10 bases. CDR1 MNHEY and CDR2 SMNVEV come from the germline V gene (reference sequence). There are 17 residues in the CDR3. After removal of 0 bases from V and 8 bases from J, the junction contained 9 bases not matched to a gene. CDR3 DNA sequence: TGTGCCAGCAGTTTATCATCCGGGACAGGGGTAGGAGAAAAACTGTTTTTT. Protein product: CASSLSSGTGVGEKLFF.

The chain couples TRBV30 to TRBJ2-2; 9 nucleotides align to TRBD2. The CDR3 has 16 residues. Germline V CDR1 and CDR2: GTSNPN, SVGIG (reference sequence). The J segment lost 8 bases and the V segment lost 0 bases, leaving 10 bases of the junction unmatched. The CDR3, as DNA: TGTGCCTGGAGTGTACGGCTAGCGGGGAGTTATGGGGAGCTGTTTTTT. It is translated as CAWSVRLAGSYGELFF. Filled out from reference TRBV30 and TRBJ2-2, the complete variable domain reads SQTIHQWPATLVQPVGSPLSLECTVEGTSNPNLYWYRQAAGRGLQLLFYSVGIGQISSEVPQNLSASRPQDRQFILSSKKLLLSDSGFYLCAWSVRLAGSYGELFFGEGSRLTVL.

The gene calls are TRBV30 and TRBJ2-5, with 10 bases fitting TRBD2. Looked up from germline, CDR1 is GTSNPN and CDR2 is SVGIG (reference sequence). Trimming took 5 bases from V and 5 from J; bases not matched to a gene: 14. The CDR3 loop spans 16 amino acids. This chain's CDR3 is CAWGFSGGALWETQYF. CDR3 bases: TGTGCCTGGGGATTCAGCGGGGGGGCCCTGTGGGAGACCCAGTACTTC. Variable domain in full (rest from reference TRBV30 and TRBJ2-5): SQTIHQWPATLVQPVGSPLSLECTVEGTSNPNLYWYRQAAGRGLQLLFYSVGIGQISSEVPQNLSASRPQDRQFILSSKKLLLSDSGFYLCAWGFSGGALWETQYFGPGTRLLVL.

The chain links TRBV9 to TRBJ2-3, with D tentatively TRBD1 or TRBD2 (5 bases each). This CDR3 is built from 14 residues. The germline V and J ends were trimmed by 3 bases and 2 bases, with 10 bases remaining between them. Germline CDR1 is SGDLS and CDR2 is YYNGEE. In DNA, the CDR3 is TGTGCCAGCAGCGCGAACGGGGCCACAGATACGCAGTATTTT. Translation gives CASSANGATDTQYF. Using reference TRBV9 and TRBJ2-3 for the parts outside the CDR3, the full variable domain is DSGVTQTPKHLITATGQRVTLRCSPRSGDLSVYWYQQSLDQGLQFLIQYYNGEERAKGNILERFSAQQFPDLHSELNLSSLELGDSALYFCASSANGATDTQYFGPGTRLTVL.

This chain joins TRBV4-3 and TRBJ1-2, with D possibly TRBD1 on 5 matching bases. This CDR3 is 14 amino acids long. Germline V gives CDR1 LGHNA, CDR2 YSLEER. Trimming removed 0 bases at V and 4 bases at J, with 9 bases between. Here the CDR3 reads CASSQDQGGYGYTF. The CDR3 coding sequence is TGCGCCAGCAGCCAAGATCAGGGTGGCTATGGCTACACCTTC.

The J gene is TRBJ1-5, the V gene TRBV30; D is unresolved. This CDR3 is 14 amino acids long. V shed 3 bases and J shed 6 bases, with 15 bases lying between them. CDR1 and CDR2 from the germline V gene are GTSNPN and SVGIG (reference sequence). CDR3 DNA sequence: TGTGCCTGGAGCGTCGTCAGTGGATCTCAGCCCCAGCATTTT. It translates to CAWSVVSGSQPQHF. Full variable domain (rest looked up from reference TRBV30 and TRBJ1-5): SQTIHQWPATLVQPVGSPLSLECTVEGTSNPNLYWYRQAAGRGLQLLFYSVGIGQISSEVPQNLSASRPQDRQFILSSKKLLLSDSGFYLCAWSVVSGSQPQHFGDGTRLSIL.